This paragraph covers one T cell receptor (beta chain) sequence. As yet, its antigen is unknown. TCRdb re-derived calls from the RT-PCR reads in MiXCR, one entry per CDR3 protein. The sample comprises more than 700,000 distinct CDR3 sequences, about 20% of which are singletons, and about a tenth rests with the top ten. The data derive from a study of response to subunit inactivated influenza vaccine. Broader study findings: After each seasonal influenza vaccination, few new T cells are recruited, the authors suggested.

The germline CDR1 and CDR2 sequences are MNHNS and SASEGT. The CDR3 is 14 residues long. Trimming stripped 6 bases from V and 4 bases from J, with 15 bases between. The material was PBMCs from blood, obtained 4 to 6 days after vaccination. This TCR was recovered from a man aged 45-65 years who received an inactivated influenza vaccine. This sequence joins TRBV6-1 and TRBJ2-5; TRBD1 is a possible D gene (7 bases). CDR3 in amino acids: CASRRQGGGETQYF. Written as DNA, the CDR3 is TGTGCCAGCAGACGCCAGGGGGGAGGAGAGACCCAGTACTTC.